The 15 T cell receptor beta chains listed next were all sequenced from one sample in a study of neurological immune-mediated disorders. TCRdb fed the 5' RACE reads into MiXCR, producing one record per CDR3 protein. The sample shows about 55,000 distinct CDR3 sequences, 4% of them seen only once. Specimen: CD4+ T cells from blood. These receptors were obtained from a woman aged 40 to 50 with multiple sclerosis.

This clonotype was counted at least ten times. This chain joins TRBV2 and TRBJ1-5; D is unresolved. CDR3 length equals 14 residues. V was cut by 1 base and J by 5 bases, with 9 bases left in between. Germline V gene data show CDR1 as SNHLY and CDR2 as FYNNEI. For the CDR3, the DNA is TGTGCCAGCAGTGAAGTAGGGCAATATCAGCCCCAGCATTTT. This gives the protein CASSEVGQYQPQHF.

This clonotype was seen repeatedly, ten times or more. A junction boundary mismatches the germline segment, possibly from a read error. The chain combines TRBV12-3 or TRBV12-4 with TRBJ2-2; maybe TRBD1 (5 bases). This CDR3 region has 14 residues. CDR3 DNA: TGTGCCAGCAGCTTAGGGGTAAACACCGGGGAGCTGTTTTTT. Amino acid sequence: CASSLGVNTGELFF.

This clonotype was recorded at least ten times. CDR3 sequence: CASRTSGADGELFF. CDR3 nucleotide sequence: TGTGCCAGCAGGACTAGCGGGGCGGACGGGGAGCTGTTTTTT. The chain uses TRBV2 and TRBJ2-2, with 11 nucleotides matching TRBD2. The V gene end was trimmed by 6 bases and the J gene end by 7 bases; junction bases not matched to a gene: 4. Germline V gives CDR1 SNHLY, CDR2 FYNNEI. The CDR3 runs to 14 residues.

At least ten counts were recorded for this clonotype. The chain carries TRBV24-1 and TRBJ2-5, with D possibly TRBD2 on 5 matching bases. This CDR3 spans 13 amino acids. Per germline, CDR1 KGHDR and CDR2 SFDVKD. V lost 10 bases to trimming and J lost 6 bases, with 17 bases between them. This chain's CDR3 is CATSSPGYQTQYF. DNA for the CDR3: TGTGCCACTTCCTCCCCGGGGTATCAGACCCAGTACTTC.

The table lists this clonotype with many counts. This sequence joins TRBV7-2 and TRBJ2-1, with 13 bases matching TRBD2. The germline V gene has CDR1 SGHTA and CDR2 FQGNSA. This CDR3 has 16 amino acids. The J segment lost 8 bases and the V segment lost 1 base, leaving 5 bases of the junction unmatched. Written as DNA, the CDR3 is TGTGCCAGCAGCTTAGGAACTAGCGGGGGGGTCGATGAGCAGTTCTTC. Its translation is CASSLGTSGGVDEQFF.

This clonotype was observed at least ten times. V and J are TRBV12-3 or TRBV12-4 and TRBJ2-1; D is perhaps TRBD1 (6 bases). This CDR3 spans 17 amino acids. V lost 5 bases and J lost 0, with 17 bases in between. The CDR3 nucleotides read TGTGCCAGCAGTCCTTTTTGGACAGTGAGCTCCTACAATGAGCAGTTCTTC. Amino acid sequence: CASSPFWTVSSYNEQFF.

This clonotype was seen many times. The V and J genes are TRBV29-1 and TRBJ2-1; TRBD2 might be the D (5 bases). Germline CDR1 reads SQVTM; CDR2 reads ANQGSEA. The V and J ends lost 1 base and 10 bases respectively, with 8 bases between them. This CDR3 is 11 amino acids long. The CDR3 nucleotides read TGCAGCGTTGAAGTGGGCGGGGAGCAGTTCTTC. Protein sequence: CSVEVGGEQFF.

This clonotype was counted many times. The rearrangement joins TRBV5-1 to TRBJ2-1; D possibly corresponds to TRBD2 (6 bases). The germline CDR1 and CDR2 sequences are SGHRS and YFSETQ. V lost 4 bases, J lost 0 bases, and 14 bases lay in between. The CDR3 extends over 16 amino acids. Here the CDR3 reads CASSLGGSGSYNEQFF. The CDR3 DNA sequence: TGCGCCAGCAGCCTGGGGGGAAGTGGCTCCTACAATGAGCAGTTCTTC.

This clonotype was seen many times. The gene calls are TRBV4-1 and TRBJ2-3; no clear D. CDR1 MGHRA and CDR2 YSYEKL come from the germline V gene. This CDR3 has 13 amino acids. The V and J ends lost 1 base and 6 bases respectively, with 8 bases between them. The CDR3, as DNA: TGCGCCAGCAGCCAAGTGGTGGGGGATACGCAGTATTTT. Translating gives CASSQVVGDTQYF.

In this sample, this clonotype turned up many times. The chain links TRBV18 to TRBJ2-3; 8 nucleotides align to TRBD1. The CDR3 spans 15 residues. J was trimmed by 3 bases and V by 3 bases; bases with no gene match: 5. Germline-derived CDR1 and CDR2 are KGHSH and LQKENI. The DNA of the CDR3 is TGTGCCAGCTCACCGGAGCAGGGGGCAACAGATACGCAGTATTTT. Encoded protein: CASSPEQGATDTQYF.

This clonotype occurred many times. The chain couples TRBV29-1 to TRBJ1-1, with 10 bases aligning to TRBD1. CDR1 and CDR2 from the germline V gene are SQVTM and ANQGSEA. The CDR3 runs 15 residues. With V trimmed by 4 bases and J by 3 bases, 8 bases remained unmatched. The CDR3 loop is CSVGTGGSSDTEAFF. CDR3 coding DNA: TGCAGCGTTGGGACAGGGGGTAGTTCGGACACTGAAGCTTTCTTT.

This clonotype was counted ten times or more. V and J are TRBV5-1 and TRBJ2-2, with 8 bases aligning to TRBD2. The CDR3 has 17 residues. V was pared by 5 bases and J by 5 bases, with 14 bases of the junction left unmatched. The germline V gene has CDR1 SGHRS and CDR2 YFSETQ. CDR3 loop: CASRPTNGGAKTGELFF. DNA for the CDR3: TGCGCCAGCAGACCTACTAACGGGGGGGCCAAGACCGGGGAGCTGTTTTTT.

This clonotype was seen repeatedly, ten times or more. This chain connects TRBV6-6 to TRBJ1-2, with D possibly matching TRBD1 (5 bases). Trimming stripped 2 bases from V and 4 bases from J, with 14 bases between. The CDR3 contains 15 residues. Per germline, CDR1 MNHNY and CDR2 SVGAGI (reference sequence). The CDR3 is CASSYETVNIYGYTF. DNA for the CDR3: TGTGCCAGCAGTTACGAGACAGTAAATATCTATGGCTACACCTTC.

The table lists this clonotype with many counts. CDR3 region: CASSDIRGYEQFF. As DNA, the CDR3 is TGTGCCAGCAGTGACATTCGAGGGTATGAGCAGTTCTTC. V usage is TRBV6-4 and J usage is TRBJ2-1, with a weak D call TRBD2 (5 bases). This CDR3 comprises 13 residues. CDR1 is MRHNA, CDR2 SNTAGT, per germline. V was trimmed by 2 bases and J by 8 bases, leaving 10 bases between them.

There are many counts of this clonotype. This chain connects TRBV7-2 to TRBJ2-1, with a possible D match to TRBD2 (6 bases). CDR1 and CDR2 (germline): SGHTA, FQGNSA. V dropped 6 bases and J dropped 0 bases, with 12 bases sitting between them. The CDR3 extends over 15 amino acids. CDR3 nucleotides: TGTGCCAGCAGTTGGGACTTCAGCTCCTACAATGAGCAGTTCTTC. It codes for CASSWDFSSYNEQFF.